These 28 T cell receptor beta chains were all obtained from the same sample, sequenced in a study of T cell repertoires in cytomegalovirus infection. These receptors have no identified antigens. Each CDR3 protein is one row after TCRdb ran MiXCR on the reads. The data hold approximately 730,000 distinct CDR3 sequences, with roughly 29% observed a single time. Sequenced material: cultured CD8+ T cells from PBMCs, taken from culture after CMV antigen stimulation. All receptors derive from a human donor in good health (CMV status not recorded). Some clones in this sample may be carry-over from other donors' samples.

This chain links TRBV20-1 with TRBJ2-7, with 9 nucleotides matching TRBD1. Trimming cost V 6 bases and J 3 bases; bases outside gene matches: 9. This CDR3 has 14 amino acids. CDR1 is DFQATT and CDR2 is SNEGSKA in the germline V gene (reference sequence). The CDR3 sequence is CSARRDRAGYEQYF. CDR3 DNA sequence: TGCAGTGCCAGGAGGGACAGGGCTGGCTACGAGCAGTACTTC.

This chain connects TRBV6-5 to TRBJ1-4; TRBD1 is a possible D gene (5 bases). This CDR3 is built from 14 residues. Germline V CDR1 and CDR2: MNHEY, SVGAGI. The ends were cut back, 7 bases at V and 0 bases at J, with 9 bases in the middle. The CDR3 DNA is TGTGCCAGCATGGAGGGACCAACTAATGAAAAACTGTTTTTT. As protein: CASMEGPTNEKLFF.

This clonotype was detected many times. This rearrangement joins TRBV7-3 to TRBJ1-2; D is uncertain. With 5 bases removed from V and 7 bases from J, the gap between germline ends came to 20 bases. Germline V gene sequence: CDR1 SGHTA, CDR2 FQGTGA. The CDR3 extends over 15 amino acids. CDR3 region: CASSINGMGMFGYTF. CDR3 nucleotide sequence: TGTGCCAGCAGCATAAACGGGATGGGAATGTTTGGCTACACCTTC.

V gene TRBV19 combines with J gene TRBJ2-1; D gene unclear. Germline V lookup: CDR1 LNHDA, CDR2 SQIVND (reference sequence). V lost 5 bases, J lost 5 bases, and 13 bases lay in between. This CDR3 has 14 amino acids. The CDR3 reads CASSVRADHNEQFF. The CDR3 nucleotides are TGTGCCAGTAGTGTTCGTGCCGATCACAATGAGCAGTTCTTC.

Only a few counts were recorded for this clonotype. CDR3 in DNA: TGTGCCAGCAGGCGAGGGGAGCTGTTTTTT. It yields the protein CASRRGELFF. The chain has TRBV7-8 and TRBJ2-2, with D uncertain. The CDR3 spans 10 residues. The V gene lost 6 bases and the J gene lost 8 bases, with 4 bases spanning the gap. Looked up from germline, CDR1 is SGHVS and CDR2 is FQNEAQ.

Ten or more counts support this clonotype. The V gene is TRBV7-9, the J gene TRBJ1-4; 7 positions agree with TRBD1. In germline, CDR1 is SEHNR, CDR2 FQNEAQ (reference sequence). This CDR3 has 16 residues. J lost 8 bases, V lost 5 bases, and 14 bases had no gene match. The CDR3 spells CASSRIRQGVSEKLFF. The CDR3 DNA sequence: TGTGCCAGCAGCAGGATTAGACAGGGTGTCTCGGAAAAACTGTTTTTT. Supplemented by reference TRBV7-9 and TRBJ1-4, the full variable domain reads DTGVSQNPRHKITKRGQNVTFRCDPISEHNRLYWYRQTLGQGPEFLTYFQNEAQLEKSRLLSDRFSAERPKGSFSTLEIQRTEQGDSAMYLCASSRIRQGVSEKLFFGSGTQLSVL.

The chain recombines TRBV3-1 with TRBJ2-1; unclear D gene. CDR1 LGHDT and CDR2 YNNKEL come from the germline V gene (reference sequence). V was trimmed by 0 bases and J by 2 bases, leaving 8 bases between them. The CDR3 consists of 15 residues. The CDR3 DNA reads TGTGCCAGCAGCCAAGATTCGGCAACCTACAATGAGCAGTTCTTC. It is translated as CASSQDSATYNEQFF.

The V gene is TRBV6-2 or TRBV6-3, the J gene TRBJ2-1; D might be TRBD2 (5 bases). CDR1 and CDR2 (germline): MNHEY, SVGEGT. This CDR3 contains 13 residues. The V end lost 9 bases, the J end lost 3 bases, and 12 bases lay between the germline ends. The chain's CDR3 is CARARESYNEQFF. The CDR3 region has the DNA TGTGCCAGGGCACGGGAAAGCTACAATGAGCAGTTCTTC.

CDR3 sequence (DNA): TGTGCCAGCAGTTACTATACAGGGGAGAATTCACCCCTCCACTTT. It translates to CASSYYTGENSPLHF. The chain couples TRBV6-6 to TRBJ1-6; TRBD1 agrees at 7 bases. Germline CDR1 MNHNY, CDR2 SVGAGI (reference sequence). The length of the CDR3 is 15 residues. V was clipped by 1 base and J by 7 bases; unmatched bases: 4.

In its sample, this clonotype was seen many times. This rearrangement joins TRBV7-2 to TRBJ2-3; either TRBD1 or TRBD2 may supply D (5 bases each). The CDR3 contains 15 residues. The germline CDR1 and CDR2 sequences are SGHTA and FQGNSA. V lost 1 base to trimming and J lost 3 bases, with 11 bases between them. CDR3 protein: CASSLGGVRTDTQYF. CDR3 DNA: TGTGCCAGCAGCTTAGGAGGGGTTAGAACAGATACGCAGTATTTT.

A few counts support this clonotype. This chain uses TRBV25-1 with TRBJ1-2, with TRBD1 as a possible D gene (6 bases). Germline CDR1 reads MGHDK; CDR2 reads SYGVNS. The CDR3 runs to 15 residues. V was pared by 0 bases and J by 7 bases, with 15 bases between. As DNA, the CDR3 is TGTGCCAGCAGTGAATATTTTGCAGGGGTAGCTGGCTACACCTTC. Its translation is CASSEYFAGVAGYTF.

The rearrangement uses TRBV20-1 and TRBJ2-1; TRBD2 might be the D (7 bases). The germline gives CDR1 DFQATT, CDR2 SNEGSKA (reference sequence). This CDR3 comprises 14 residues. V dropped 1 base and J dropped 8 bases, with 15 bases sitting between them. The CDR3 spells CSARAEWGGHEQFF. Here the CDR3 DNA reads TGCAGTGCTAGAGCCGAATGGGGGGGGCATGAGCAGTTCTTC.

The J gene is TRBJ2-3, the V gene TRBV20-1; the D gene is possibly TRBD2 (6 bases). The CDR3 has 12 residues. The V end lost 4 bases, the J end lost 6 bases, and 11 bases lay between the germline ends. The germline CDR1 and CDR2 sequences are DFQATT and SNEGSKA (reference sequence). DNA for the CDR3: TGCAGTGCTATATTTCTAGCGGATACGCAGTATTTT. As protein: CSAIFLADTQYF.

The chain carries TRBV7-1 and TRBJ1-3; 10 nucleotides agree with TRBD1. TRBV7-1 is reported as an ORF; its role is uncertain. V was clipped by 3 bases and J by 8 bases; unmatched bases: 1. The CDR3 sequence is 13 residues long. As DNA, the CDR3 is TGTGCCAGCAGCTCGGACAGGGGGGACACCATATATTTT. Amino acid sequence: CASSSDRGDTIYF.

V is TRBV29-1 and J is TRBJ2-2; tentatively, D is TRBD2 (6 bases). V lost 4 bases and J 2 bases, leaving 14 bases between the germline ends. The CDR3 extends over 15 amino acids. Looked up from germline, CDR1 is SQVTM and CDR2 is ANQGSEA. The CDR3 region has the DNA TGCAGCGTTGCCCTTAGCGGTATTAACACCGGGGAGCTGTTTTTT. This codes for CSVALSGINTGELFF.

This chain joins TRBV7-6 and TRBJ1-5; D is perhaps TRBD1 (5 bases). CDR3 length: 15 residues. Trimming took 1 base from V and 9 from J, leaving 16 bases between them. In germline, CDR1 is SGHVS, CDR2 FNYEAQ. The CDR3 sequence is CASSLGPGRALPQHF. In nucleotides, the CDR3 is TGTGCCAGCAGCTTAGGGCCGGGACGGGCCTTGCCCCAGCATTTT.

This clonotype was observed many times. The chain links TRBV7-6 to TRBJ2-3; 12 nucleotides agree with TRBD2. The germline CDR1 and CDR2 sequences are SGHVS and FNYEAQ. The CDR3 contains 16 residues. The V segment lost 6 bases and the J segment 4 bases; nucleotides outside the gene matches: 8. The CDR3, as DNA: TGTGCCAGCAGGTTAAGGACTAGCGGGGTAGCAGATACGCAGTATTTT. As protein: CASRLRTSGVADTQYF.

This chain joins TRBV20-1 and TRBJ2-5, with D maybe TRBD1 (6 bases). Trimming took 5 bases from V and 0 from J, leaving 13 bases between them. Germline CDR1 DFQATT, CDR2 SNEGSKA (reference sequence). The CDR3 contains 14 residues. The CDR3 nucleotides read TGCAGTGCTGGGGGCGCTACGTACCAAGAGACCCAGTACTTC. It specifies CSAGGATYQETQYF.

The table lists this clonotype with a few counts. V usage is TRBV6-1 and J usage is TRBJ2-5; TRBD2 agrees at 13 bases. V shed 4 bases and J 4 bases; nucleotides not matched to a gene: 6. Germline loops: CDR1 MNHNS, CDR2 SASEGT. The CDR3 totals 16 residues. The CDR3 coding sequence is TGTGCCAGCAGTGGGCGGACTAGCGGGGGACCAGAGACCCAGTACTTC. This translates into CASSGRTSGGPETQYF.

The rearrangement uses TRBV14 and TRBJ1-2; D call uncertain. V lost 0 bases, J lost 4 bases, and 21 bases lay in between. CDR1 and CDR2 (germline): SGHDN, FVKESK. The CDR3 runs to 18 residues. CDR3 bases: TGTGCCAGCAGCCAAGAGGCCTTCCGGGTCAATTCTGGCTATGGCTACACCTTC. It codes for CASSQEAFRVNSGYGYTF.

The chain combines TRBV7-9 with TRBJ1-2; 7 bases line up with TRBD1. The CDR3 sequence is 15 residues long. V gave up 0 bases and J gave up 3 bases; unmatched junction bases: 4. Germline V lookup: CDR1 SEHNR, CDR2 FQNEAQ (reference sequence). The CDR3 sequence is CASSLAHRGDYGYTF. CDR3 in DNA: TGTGCCAGCAGCTTAGCGCACAGGGGTGACTATGGCTACACCTTC.

The CDR3 coding sequence is TGTGCCAGCAGCTTAGGATCCCGGGGTTATAATTCACCCCTCCACTTT. Its translation: CASSLGSRGYNSPLHF. V is TRBV7-3 and J is TRBJ1-6, with D unresolved. Trimming removed 2 bases at V and 4 bases at J, with 12 bases between. This CDR3 has 16 residues. Germline V gives CDR1 SGHTA, CDR2 FQGTGA.

The rearrangement joins TRBV28 to TRBJ2-7, with TRBD2 identical over 8 bases. The length of the CDR3 is 14 residues. From germline, CDR1 is MDHEN and CDR2 SYDVKM. The ends lost 4 bases at V and 5 bases at J; junction bases unmatched: 7. The CDR3 protein is CASSSLAGRDEQYV. The CDR3, as DNA: TGTGCCAGCAGTTCCCTAGCGGGTCGGGACGAGCAGTACGTC.

This CDR3 is CASSIEGTEKLFF. The DNA of the CDR3 is TGTGCCAGTAGTATAGAAGGGACCGAAAAACTGTTTTTT. The gene calls are TRBV19 and TRBJ1-4; perhaps TRBD1 as D (5 bases). This CDR3 spans 13 amino acids. Trimming took off 0 bases at V and 8 bases at J, with 7 bases between the two ends. Germline CDR1 is LNHDA and CDR2 is SQIVND (reference sequence).

This sequence joins TRBV6-1 and TRBJ2-7, with D unresolved. CDR1 and CDR2 (germline): MNHNS, SASEGT. Trimming stripped 2 bases from V and 4 bases from J, with 15 bases between. This CDR3 is built from 15 residues. CDR3 in amino acids: CASSEFVRRPYEQYV. DNA for the CDR3: TGTGCCAGCAGTGAATTCGTCAGACGGCCTTACGAGCAGTACGTC.

This chain joins TRBV4-3 and TRBJ2-1; 12 nucleotides agree with TRBD2. The CDR3 contains 17 residues. Germline V gene data show CDR1 as LGHNA and CDR2 as YSLEER. Germline trimming cut 0 bases from V and 10 bases from J; bases unmatched to any gene: 10. CDR3 sequence: CASSQERASGGVVEQFF. DNA for the CDR3: TGCGCCAGCAGCCAAGAGAGGGCTAGCGGGGGGGTTGTAGAGCAGTTCTTC.

This sequence joins TRBV7-9 and TRBJ1-1; possibly TRBD1 for D (5 bases). The CDR3 is 12 amino acids. V gave up 8 bases and J gave up 3 bases, with 10 bases separating them. CDR1 is SEHNR and CDR2 is FQNEAQ in the germline V gene (reference sequence). The CDR3 sequence: CASVAGYTEAFF. CDR3 sequence (DNA): TGTGCCAGCGTAGCAGGGTACACTGAAGCTTTCTTT.

This clonotype was detected once. This chain joins TRBV28 and TRBJ1-1, with a possible D match to TRBD1 (5 bases). V was clipped by 2 bases and J by 0 bases, with 13 bases between them. Germline V gives CDR1 MDHEN, CDR2 SYDVKM. This CDR3 region has 16 residues. In DNA, the CDR3 is TGTGCCAGCAGTTTACCCTTCGCAGGGTTGAACACTGAAGCTTTCTTT. Translation: CASSLPFAGLNTEAFF.